This T cell receptor beta chain was documented in a study of somatic mutations in cytotoxic T cells in rheumatoid arthritis. A remark on this clone: As yet, its antigen is unknown.

This CDR3 region has 15 residues. V dropped 6 bases and J dropped 4 bases, with 16 bases sitting between them. The V gene's germline CDR1 is WSHSY and CDR2 SAAADI. Regarding the study as a whole: Rheumatoid arthritis patients showed slight TRBV07 underrepresentation, and this was not adjusted for multiple comparisons. No significant CD8+ T-cell clonality difference was found between rheumatoid arthritis patients and age-matched controls. No age-related increase in CD8+ clonality was seen in healthy controls, but one was seen in rheumatoid arthritis patients. In about an eighth of the 65 patients, the largest CD8+ clone exceeded 20% of CD8+ cells.

Repertoires were generated with immunoSEQ multiplex PCR, while TCRdb's copy carries only in-frame clones and drops some. Among 8,500 to 13,000 clones, around 75% were seen once, and the ten largest hold more than 30%. J is TRBJ2-1 and V is TRBV10-2; weak D call: TRBD2 (6 bases). This clonotype was sampled from a man between 60 and 75 years old in good health. Sequenced: CD8+ T cells sorted from blood. The CDR3 loop reads CASSQAGPAYNEQFF. The CDR3 region has the DNA TGCGCCAGCAGCCAAGCGGGCCCCGCATACAATGAGCAGTTCTTC.